This is a list of T cell receptor beta chains from one sample in a study of graft-versus-host responses after intestinal transplantation. Measured with immunoSEQ multiplex PCR; TCRdb has only the in-frame clones, and not every one. The repertoire includes about 120,000 clones, approximately 95% of them detected once, and more than 0.09% sits in the top ten. Their antigens are not known. The sample here was unstimulated CD4+ T cells sorted from spleen or lymph node cells, taken before intestinal transplant. The receptors derive from a human donor who received an intestinal transplant. CDR3s include the opening cysteine and the closing phenylalanine or tryptophan. A D gene is named only where the DNA matches it firmly. The size field is filled for only some rows; it gives once, few, many or a size class.

J	size	D	V	DNA	CDR3
TRBJ1-4	NA	NA	TRBV9	TGTGCCAGCAGCGTAGCTCCCGGGGGGGGAGAAAAACTGTTTTTT	CASSVAPGGGEKLFF
TRBJ2-2	NA	TRBD2	TRBV7-3	TGTGCCAGCAGCTTAGTTGGTCGGGAGGGCCCCACCGGGGAGCTGTTTTTT	CASSLVGREGPTGELFF
TRBJ2-3	NA	TRBD2	TRBV6-5	TGTGCCAGCAGTTACTCGGGACTAGCGGGAAGAGATACGCAGTATTTT	CASSYSGLAGRDTQYF
TRBJ2-7	NA	TRBD2	TRBV5-1	TGCGCCAGCAGGTTCGATACTAGCGTCACCTACGAGCAGTACTTC	CASRFDTSVTYEQYF
TRBJ2-1	NA	NA	TRBV5-1	TGCGCCAGACTCCTCCGGTTCTTC	CARLLRFF
TRBJ1-2	NA	NA	TRBV6-1	TGTGCCAGCAGTAAAACAGGGACTGGCTATGGCTACACCTTC	CASSKTGTGYGYTF
TRBJ2-3	NA	NA	TRBV5-1	TGCGCCAGCAGCTTGGCCAGGGACACCCGCCTACTCACAGATACGCAGTATTTT	CASSLARDTRLLTDTQYF
TRBJ2-4	once	NA	TRBV5-1	TGCGCCAGCAGCCTTAATGACAGAAACATTCAGTACTTC	CASSLNDRNIQYF
TRBJ1-2	NA	TRBD1	TRBV7-6	TGTGCCAGCAGCTCAGGGGGCAGCTATGGCTACACCTTC	CASSSGGSYGYTF
TRBJ2-7	NA	NA	TRBV2	TGTGCCAGCAGCCCCCTCTACGAGCAGTACTTC	CASSPLYEQYF
TRBJ1-2	NA	NA	TRBV10-3	TGTGCCATCAGTGAGTCCGCCTATGGCTACACCTTC	CAISESAYGYTF
TRBJ2-7	NA	NA	TRBV19	TGTGCCAGTAGTATCGGGCAGAGAGCCTACGAGCAGTACTTC	CASSIGQRAYEQYF
TRBJ2-5	NA	TRBD1	TRBV30	TGTGCCTGGAGTCCCCGGGACAGGGTAAACTTC	CAWSPRDRVNF
TRBJ1-1	once	NA	TRBV18	TGTGCCAGCTCCCTACCGACAGAGAACACTGAAGCTTTCTTT	CASSLPTENTEAFF
TRBJ2-3	NA	TRBD2	TRBV30	TGTGCCTGGAGTACCGGGACTAGCGGGCGGTATTTT	CAWSTGTSGRYF
TRBJ2-7	NA	TRBD2	TRBV28	TGTGCCAGCACCTCGCCGGGAGGGGGGCGCCCCTACGAGCAGTACTTC	CASTSPGGGRPYEQYF
TRBJ1-1	NA	TRBD1	TRBV4-1	TGCGCCAGCAGCCGGGACAGGGTGAACACTGAAGCTTTCTTT	CASSRDRVNTEAFF
TRBJ2-1	NA	TRBD2	TRBV11-3	TGTGCCAGCAGCTTGCTAGCGGGAGGATACAATGAGCAGTTCTTC	CASSLLAGGYNEQFF
TRBJ2-7	NA	TRBD2	TRBV10-3	TGTGCCATCAGTGAGAATGTGGCGGGAGGGCGTCGGGAGCAGTACTTC	CAISENVAGGRREQYF
TRBJ2-7	NA	TRBD1	TRBV28	TGTGCCAGCAGTTCCCCGGGACAGGCAATCGGCGAGCAGTACTTC	CASSSPGQAIGEQYF
TRBJ2-7	NA	NA	TRBV7-3	TGTGCCAGCAGCTCATCCCGGGGGCCTCCCTACGAGCAGTACTTC	CASSSSRGPPYEQYF
TRBJ1-1	NA	NA	TRBV2	TGTGCCAGCAATACCCCCGCGACGGGTCGCGCTGAAGCTTTCTTT	CASNTPATGRAEAFF
TRBJ1-3	NA	NA	TRBV19	TGTGCCAGTAAATTAGACGCTGGAAACACCATATATTTT	CASKLDAGNTIYF
TRBJ2-1	NA	NA	TRBV30	TGTGCCTGGAATGATCGCTCTACTTCTGATGAGCAGTTCTTC	CAWNDRSTSDEQFF
TRBJ2-3	NA	TRBD2	TRBV6-1	TGTGCCAGCAGGGCCGGGACTAGCGGCACAGATACGCAGTATTTT	CASRAGTSGTDTQYF
TRBJ1-2	NA	NA	TRBV11-2	TGTGCCAGCAGCGCTAGGGGAGGTAACTATGGCTACACCTTC	CASSARGGNYGYTF
TRBJ2-7	NA	TRBD2	TRBV28	TGTGCCAGCTCCAACATCCGGACTAGCGGCCTCGGCGAACAGTACTTC	CASSNIRTSGLGEQYF
TRBJ2-3	NA	NA	TRBV7-3	TGTGCCAGCGGGCAGCCTAGGACAGATACGCAGTATTTT	CASGQPRTDTQYF
TRBJ2-2	NA	TRBD2	TRBV11-2	TGTGCCAGCAGCTCCCACGTGGCGGGAGCATCCGGGGAGCTGTTTTTT	CASSSHVAGASGELFF
TRBJ1-1	NA	NA	TRBV28	TGTGCCAGCAGTTTATACGGGAACACTGAAGCTTTCTTT	CASSLYGNTEAFF
TRBJ1-1	NA	NA	TRBV18	TGTGCCAGCTCACAGGGGGGGAACACTGAAGCTTTCTTT	CASSQGGNTEAFF
TRBJ2-5	NA	NA	TRBV15	TGTGCCACCAGCAGAGATGCGAGGACAGAGACCCAGTACTTC	CATSRDARTETQYF
TRBJ1-4	NA	NA	TRBV28	TGTGCCAGCAGTAGCTCCGGCAGCCGGAGCGAAAAACTGTTTTTT	CASSSSGSRSEKLFF
TRBJ2-7	once	TRBD1	TRBV11-2	TGTGCCAGCGGGCCGACAGGGGGAGCCTACGAGCAGTACTTC	CASGPTGGAYEQYF
TRBJ1-1	NA	TRBD1	TRBV28	TGTGCCAGCAGTATTCGGACAGGGCTGTCTGAAGCTTTCTTT	CASSIRTGLSEAFF
TRBJ2-7	few	NA	TRBV6-1	TGTGCCAGCACAACTCAGGGCTACGAGCAGTACTTC	CASTTQGYEQYF
TRBJ2-5	once	NA	TRBV5-1	TGCGCCAGCAGCTCGCAAGAGACCCAGTACTTC	CASSSQETQYF
TRBJ2-2	NA	NA	TRBV5-1	TGCGCCAGCAGCTTGATTGGGGCGGCGAACACCGGGGAGCTGTTTTTT	CASSLIGAANTGELFF
TRBJ1-2	NA	NA	TRBV7-6	TGTGCCAGCAGCAAAGTAGTTGAATCTCGAAAGATCTATGGCTACACCTTC	CASSKVVESRKIYGYTF
TRBJ1-4	NA	NA	TRBV30	TGTGCCTGGAGTGTAAGTCTCCGGGGCACGCGTGAAAAACTGTTTTTT	CAWSVSLRGTREKLFF
TRBJ2-1	NA	TRBD2	TRBV5-1	TGCGCCAGCAGCTTTGTAGCGGGAACCTCCTACAATGAGCAGTTCTTC	CASSFVAGTSYNEQFF
TRBJ2-1	NA	TRBD2	TRBV7-3	TGTGCCAGCAGCTTAACTAGCGGGAACAATGAGCAGTTCTTC	CASSLTSGNNEQFF
TRBJ2-2	NA	TRBD2	TRBV11-3	TGTGCCAGCAGCTCCACCTTACTAGCGGGAGTGTCCGGGGAGCTGTTTTTT	CASSSTLLAGVSGELFF
TRBJ1-1	NA	NA	TRBV6-1	TGTGCCAGCAGTAGGAACAGTAACACTGAAGCTTTCTTT	CASSRNSNTEAFF
TRBJ2-7	NA	NA	TRBV2	TGTGCCACAAGACCCCAGCGCCCTGCCTACGAGCAGTACTTC	CATRPQRPAYEQYF
TRBJ1-2	once	NA	TRBV14	TGTGCCAGCAGCCCCTCGAGGGGCGTAAGATATGGCTACACCTTC	CASSPSRGVRYGYTF
TRBJ1-2	NA	NA	TRBV5-5	TGTGCCAGCAGCTTGAGCCCCCAGGGGTTGGCCTACACCTTC	CASSLSPQGLAYTF
TRBJ1-5	NA	NA	TRBV15	TGTGCCACCAGCAGAGATACAGGGAAGTCGGTGCCCCAGCATTTT	CATSRDTGKSVPQHF
TRBJ1-2	once	NA	TRBV6-1	TGTGCCAGCTCTCTTGGGGGGTCCGCTAACTATGGCTACACCTTC	CASSLGGSANYGYTF
TRBJ2-5	NA	NA	TRBV28	TGTGCCAGCACCGGGGGAGGGGGCGCCGAGACCCAGTACTTC	CASTGGGGAETQYF
TRBJ2-7	NA	NA	TRBV12-2	TGTGCAAGTCGCTTAGCGCTCCGGGAGTGGGAGTACGAGCAGTACTTC	CASRLALREWEYEQYF